The following is a T cell receptor beta chain sequence with its context. As processed by the authors: Nucleated cell counts were estimated from reference gene primer amplification. Produced via immunoSEQ multiplex PCR; TCRdb's table is partial and in-frame only. V, J and clone size derive from that table, while D and trimming were established from the DNA sequence. Of hundreds of thousands of clones listed, around nine tenths are singletons. V was cut by 0 bases and J by 6 bases, with 12 bases left in between. Germline values: CDR1 LNHNV, CDR2 YYDKDF (reference sequence). The CDR3 totals 15 residues. The data are from a study of blood T cell repertoires in COVID-19. Study-wide background: Acute and convalescent COVID-19 specimens originated in the United States, Italy and Spain. PBMCs, B-cell-depleted T cells, or T cells were the source of the cDNA or gDNA that made up the material.

Sequenced material: peripheral blood. The V call is TRBV15, the J call TRBJ2-4; the D gene is possibly TRBD2 (6 bases). This clonotype originated in a man aged 60 to 69 who had recovered from COVID-19. CDR3 loop: CATSRDTGGLNIQYF. CDR3 DNA: TGTGCCACCAGCAGAGATACCGGGGGACTAAACATTCAGTACTTC.